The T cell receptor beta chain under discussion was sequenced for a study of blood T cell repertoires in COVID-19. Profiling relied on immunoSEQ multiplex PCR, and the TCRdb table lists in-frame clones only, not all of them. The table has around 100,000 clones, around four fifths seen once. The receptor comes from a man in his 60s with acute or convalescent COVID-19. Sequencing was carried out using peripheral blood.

The CDR3 protein is CATNQGRDTQYF. Written as DNA, the CDR3 is TGTGCCACCAACCAGGGGAGAGATACGCAGTATTTT. The chain combines TRBV24-1 with TRBJ2-3; perhaps TRBD1 as D (6 bases). V lost 8 bases, J lost 5 bases, and 10 bases lay in between. The CDR3 is 12 amino acids. Germline V gives CDR1 KGHDR, CDR2 SFDVKD.